This TCR beta chain was sequenced for a study of human T cells and chemical hapten exposure. In the study overall: Sensitizing treatment utilized 2% DPC over an approximately 2 cm by approximately 2 cm portion of upper inner arm skin.

The sample's time point: patch test 1, 2 weeks after DPC sensitization. Treatment meaning: therapeutic diphenylcyclopropenone sensitization with weekly scalp DPC. Staff drew blood before applying each patch test. This clonotype has just a few counts. The antigen is not known. The germline V and J ends were trimmed by 6 bases and 2 bases, with 8 bases remaining between them. This CDR3 contains 11 residues. Germline V gives CDR1 DFQATT, CDR2 SNEGSKA (reference sequence). TCRdb independently ran MiXCR on the RACE reads; one entry per CDR3 protein. The table has under 150,000 distinct CDR3 sequences, roughly 12% seen once. The study, taken as a whole, reports: A positive correlation with patch test score was shown by PT1 expanded TCR counts. The presence of alopecia in the donors means their immune response may differ from healthy people's.

The chain has TRBV20-1 and TRBJ2-7; D possibly corresponds to TRBD2 (5 bases). The source material was whole blood, sampled in connection with sensitization to the hapten diphenylcyclopropenone (DPC). The TCR originated in a woman between 50 and 59 years old with alopecia areata. Some clones in this sample may be carry-over from other donors' samples. In nucleotides, the CDR3 is TGCAGTGCCGCCGGGACCTACGAGCAGTACTTC. Protein product: CSAAGTYEQYF.